Included here is one T cell receptor beta chain sequence, with context. Its antigen is currently unknown. The data originate from a study of blood T cells in healthy people across ages. The CDR3 is 14 amino acids. From germline, CDR1 is SGHRS and CDR2 YFSETQ. Trimming left V 1 base short and J 3 bases short, with 10 bases between. Every donor provided 8.5 to 10 milliliters of peripheral blood. Study-level findings and limits: The study found TCR beta diversity correlated strongly with naive T cell percentage. Per million T cells, TCR beta diversity dropped about linearly as age rose.

The second PCR ran roughly 7 to 12 cycles with a sample-barcoded 5' primer and J-beta primers. Each TCR beta cDNA got a 12-nucleotide random molecular identifier. TCRdb processed the 5' RACE reads anew with MiXCR; each CDR3 protein has one entry. There are 1.5 million to 1.8 million distinct CDR3 sequences in the sample; roughly two fifths occur only once, and more than 4% lies in the top ten. Source material: blood. The V call is TRBV5-1, the J call TRBJ2-5; tentative D call: TRBD1 (5 bases). This TCR was recovered from a woman aged 18 to 35 in good health. CDR3 nucleotide sequence: TGCGCCAGCAGCTTGAAGACAGCGAAAGAGACCCAGTACTTC. Residues: CASSLKTAKETQYF.